These 9 T cell receptor beta chains share one sample of origin, sequenced in a study of response to subunit inactivated influenza vaccine. TCRdb used MiXCR to reprocess the RT-PCR reads, holding one entry per CDR3 protein. Of about 170,000 distinct CDR3 sequences listed, 12% are singletons. The sample was also linked to a second study, of T cells expressing NK-cell markers. That report notes: As the method of synthesis, 5'RACE template switching with UMIs yielded TCR beta cDNA.

Sequencing used CD8+ T cells sorted from PBMCs, obtained 12 days after vaccination. These TCRs come from a man aged 50-59 years who received an inactivated influenza vaccine.

This clonotype was recorded many times. The chain recombines TRBV4-1 with TRBJ2-2, with D tentatively TRBD1 or TRBD2 (5 bases each). Trimming took off 1 base at V and 6 bases at J, with 15 bases between the two ends. Per germline, CDR1 MGHRA and CDR2 YSYEKL. The CDR3 runs to 16 residues. This CDR3 is CASSQVGVLGAGELFF. Written as DNA, the CDR3 is TGCGCCAGCAGCCAAGTAGGCGTTCTGGGGGCCGGGGAGCTGTTTTTT.

This clonotype showed up just a few times. CDR3 coding DNA: TGTGCCAGCAGTTTTCAGGATATGGTGTCGACTAGCGGGAGGGCGTTCTTC. It is translated as CASSFQDMVSTSGRAFF. V usage is TRBV12-3 or TRBV12-4 and J usage is TRBJ2-1; 14 bases line up with TRBD2. V lost 3 bases, J lost 15 bases, and 16 bases stayed unmatched. The CDR3 consists of 17 residues.

This clonotype was seen at least ten times. The V call is TRBV6-5, the J call TRBJ2-5, with D perhaps matching TRBD1 (5 bases). There are 13 residues in the CDR3. The V and J ends lost 4 bases and 3 bases respectively, with 9 bases between them. Germline lookup yields CDR1 MNHEY and CDR2 SVGAGI. CDR3 DNA sequence: TGTGCCAGCAGTTGGGGCGGAGAAGAGACCCAGTACTTC. It specifies CASSWGGEETQYF.

This clonotype was seen more than once but under ten times. This rearrangement joins TRBV6-6 to TRBJ2-1, with 7 bases that match TRBD2. CDR1 and CDR2 from the germline V gene are MNHNY and SVGAGI (reference sequence). The CDR3 consists of 12 residues. J gave up 0 bases and V 11 bases, and 1 base lay outside the gene matches. CDR3 loop: CAAGDSYNEQFF. The CDR3 DNA sequence: TGTGCCGCGGGAGACTCCTACAATGAGCAGTTCTTC.

The chain links TRBV4-1 to TRBJ1-4; D is unclear. V lost 3 bases and J 4 bases, leaving 9 bases between the germline ends. The CDR3 totals 14 residues. Germline assignment: CDR1 MGHRA and CDR2 YSYEKL. The CDR3 reads CASSQGLVNEKLFF. The CDR3 DNA is TGCGCCAGCAGCCAGGGTCTAGTTAATGAAAAACTGTTTTTT.

This clonotype was counted between two and nine times. This chain links TRBV28 with TRBJ2-7; tentative D call: TRBD2 (6 bases). Germline-derived CDR1 and CDR2 are MDHEN and SYDVKM. The CDR3 runs 12 residues. CDR3 residues: CAAAGPSYEQYF. CDR3 nucleotides: TGTGCGGCTGCGGGACCTTCCTACGAGCAGTACTTC. The entire variable domain, with the rest obtained from reference TRBV28 and TRBJ2-7, is as follows: DVKVTQSSRYLVKRTGEKVFLECVQDMDHENMFWYRQDPGLGLRLIYFSYDVKMKEKGDIPEGYSVSREKKERFSLILESASTNQTSMYLCAAAGPSYEQYFGPGTRLTVT.

Written as DNA, the CDR3 is TGTGCCAGCAGTTACCCCGCCGGGGTGGGTTCCTACAATGAGCAGTTCTTC. Protein product: CASSYPAGVGSYNEQFF. The gene calls are TRBV6-2 or TRBV6-3 and TRBJ2-1, with D maybe TRBD2 (5 bases). This CDR3 comprises 17 residues. Germline V CDR1 and CDR2: MNHEY, SVGEGT. The germline V and J ends were trimmed by 2 bases and 1 base, with 15 bases remaining between them.

This clonotype showed up many times. The chain is built from TRBV7-9 and TRBJ2-1, with TRBD2 matching 13 bases. Germline V gene sequence: CDR1 SEHNR, CDR2 FQNEAQ (reference sequence). V shed 6 bases and J 4 bases; nucleotides not matched to a gene: 0. There are 14 residues in the CDR3. CDR3 region: CASRGLAGYNEQFF. The CDR3 DNA sequence: TGTGCCAGCAGGGGACTAGCGGGGTACAATGAGCAGTTCTTC.

This clonotype was picked up a small number of times. The chain recombines TRBV29-1 with TRBJ2-3; D possibly corresponds to TRBD1 (5 bases). Germline V lookup: CDR1 SQVTM, CDR2 ANQGSEA. V was trimmed by 8 bases and J by 0 bases, leaving 9 bases between them. This CDR3 comprises 12 residues. The CDR3 reads CSSQDSTDTQYF. The CDR3 coding sequence is TGCAGCTCACAGGATAGCACAGATACGCAGTATTTT.